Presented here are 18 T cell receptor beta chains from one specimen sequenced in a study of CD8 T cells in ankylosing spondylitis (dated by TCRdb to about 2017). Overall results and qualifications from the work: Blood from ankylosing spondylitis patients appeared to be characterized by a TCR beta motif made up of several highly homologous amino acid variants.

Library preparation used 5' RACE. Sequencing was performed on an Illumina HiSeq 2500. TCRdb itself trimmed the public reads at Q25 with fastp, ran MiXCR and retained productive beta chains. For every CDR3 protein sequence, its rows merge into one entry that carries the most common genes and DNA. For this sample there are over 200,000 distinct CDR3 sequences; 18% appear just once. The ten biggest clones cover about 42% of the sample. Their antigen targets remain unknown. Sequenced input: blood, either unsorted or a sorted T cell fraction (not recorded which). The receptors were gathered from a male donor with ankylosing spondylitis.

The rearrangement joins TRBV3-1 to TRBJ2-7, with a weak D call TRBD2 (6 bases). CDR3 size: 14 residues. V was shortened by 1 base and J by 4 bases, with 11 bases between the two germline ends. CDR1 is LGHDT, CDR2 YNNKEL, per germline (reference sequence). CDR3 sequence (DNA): TGTGCCAGCAGCCAAGGACTGGGGGGATACGAGCAGTACTTC. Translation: CASSQGLGGYEQYF.

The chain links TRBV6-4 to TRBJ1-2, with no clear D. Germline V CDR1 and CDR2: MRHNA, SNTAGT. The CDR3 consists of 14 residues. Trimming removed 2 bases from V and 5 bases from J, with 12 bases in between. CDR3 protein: CASSDTAASYGYTF. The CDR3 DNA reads TGTGCCAGCAGTGACACGGCGGCTTCGTATGGCTACACCTTC.

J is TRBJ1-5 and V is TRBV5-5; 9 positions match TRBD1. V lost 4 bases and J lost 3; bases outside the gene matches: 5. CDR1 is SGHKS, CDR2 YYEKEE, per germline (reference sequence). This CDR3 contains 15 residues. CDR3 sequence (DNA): TGTGCCAGCAGCCTAACAGGGGGCCCCAATCAGCCCCAGCATTTT. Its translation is CASSLTGGPNQPQHF.

CDR3 region: CASSQPRDHEQFF. CDR3 nucleotides: TGTGCCAGCAGCCAACCCCGGGATCATGAGCAGTTCTTC. The genes are TRBV12-3 or TRBV12-4 and TRBJ2-1; tentative D call: TRBD2 (5 bases). V shed 6 bases and J shed 8 bases, with 14 bases lying between them. This CDR3 has 13 amino acids.

The CDR3, as DNA: TGTGCCAGCAGCGAAGGGCTGCGGGGCACTGAAGCTTTCTTT. Protein: CASSEGLRGTEAFF. The chain is built from TRBV13 and TRBJ1-1; D uncertain. The V end was cut by 5 bases, the J end by 4 bases, with 14 bases between. Per the germline V gene, CDR1 is PRHDT and CDR2 is FYEKMQ (reference sequence). The CDR3 length is 14 residues.

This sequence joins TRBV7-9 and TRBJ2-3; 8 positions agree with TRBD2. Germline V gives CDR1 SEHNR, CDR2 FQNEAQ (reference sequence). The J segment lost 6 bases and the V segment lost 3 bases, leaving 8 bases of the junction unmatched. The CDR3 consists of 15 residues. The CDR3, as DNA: TGTGCCAGCAGCTTCGCGGGAGGAGGGCACGATACGCAGTATTTT. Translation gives CASSFAGGGHDTQYF.

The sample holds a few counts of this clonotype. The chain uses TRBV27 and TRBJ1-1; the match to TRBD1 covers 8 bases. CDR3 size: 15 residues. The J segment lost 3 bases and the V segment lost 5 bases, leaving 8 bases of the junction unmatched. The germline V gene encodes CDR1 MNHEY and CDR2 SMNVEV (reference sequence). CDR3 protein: CASSGNRGGDTEAFF. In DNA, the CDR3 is TGTGCCAGCAGTGGGAACAGGGGGGGGGACACTGAAGCTTTCTTT.

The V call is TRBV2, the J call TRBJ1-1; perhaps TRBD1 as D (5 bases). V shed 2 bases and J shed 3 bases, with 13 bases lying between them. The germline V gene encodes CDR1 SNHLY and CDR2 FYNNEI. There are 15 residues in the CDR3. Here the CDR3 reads CASSESVGRDTEAFF. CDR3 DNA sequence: TGTGCCAGCAGTGAATCGGTGGGCAGGGACACTGAAGCTTTCTTT.

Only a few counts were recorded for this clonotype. The chain's CDR3 is CASSLAVGWEQYF. In DNA form, the CDR3 reads TGTGCCAGCAGCTTGGCCGTGGGATGGGAGCAGTACTTC. The chain couples TRBV5-5 to TRBJ2-7, with unresolved D. The CDR3 length is 13 residues. Trimming shortened V by 0 bases and J by 7 bases, and 11 bases separated the two germline ends. The germline CDR1 and CDR2 sequences are SGHKS and YYEKEE (reference sequence).

The chain's CDR3 is CASSQGYQETQYF. CDR3 DNA sequence: TGCGCCAGCAGCCAAGGGTACCAAGAGACCCAGTACTTC. This chain joins TRBV4-1 and TRBJ2-5, with D unresolved. This CDR3 region has 13 residues. Germline CDR1 is MGHRA and CDR2 is YSYEKL. The V gene lost 1 base and the J gene lost 0 bases, with 3 bases spanning the gap.

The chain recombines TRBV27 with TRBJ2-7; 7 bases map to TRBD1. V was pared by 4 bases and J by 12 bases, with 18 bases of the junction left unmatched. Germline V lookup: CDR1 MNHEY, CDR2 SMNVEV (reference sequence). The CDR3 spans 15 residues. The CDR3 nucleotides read TGTGCCAGCAGTTCCACCGGGACAGCTAATGATCGGCGGTACTTC. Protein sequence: CASSSTGTANDRRYF.

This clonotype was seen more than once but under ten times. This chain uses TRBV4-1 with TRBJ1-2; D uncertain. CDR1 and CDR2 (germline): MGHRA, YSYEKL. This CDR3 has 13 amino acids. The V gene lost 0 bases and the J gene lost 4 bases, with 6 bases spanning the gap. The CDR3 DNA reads TGCGCCAGCAGCCAAGACAACAGCTATGGCTACACCTTC. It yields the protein CASSQDNSYGYTF.

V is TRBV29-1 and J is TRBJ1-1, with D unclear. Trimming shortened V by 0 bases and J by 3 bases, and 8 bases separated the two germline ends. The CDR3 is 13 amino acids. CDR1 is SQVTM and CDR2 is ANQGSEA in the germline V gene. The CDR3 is CSVEDGWHTEAFF. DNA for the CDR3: TGCAGCGTTGAAGATGGTTGGCACACTGAAGCTTTCTTT.

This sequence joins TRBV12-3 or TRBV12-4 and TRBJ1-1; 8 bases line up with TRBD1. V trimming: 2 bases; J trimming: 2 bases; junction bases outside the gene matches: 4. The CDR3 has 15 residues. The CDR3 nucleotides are TGTGCCAGCAGTTTACCCAGGGGGCTCAACACTGAAGCTTTCTTT. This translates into CASSLPRGLNTEAFF.

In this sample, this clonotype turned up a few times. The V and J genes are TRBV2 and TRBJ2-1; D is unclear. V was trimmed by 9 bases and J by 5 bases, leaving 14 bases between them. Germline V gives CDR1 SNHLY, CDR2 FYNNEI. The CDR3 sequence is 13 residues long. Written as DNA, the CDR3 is TGTGCCAGATGGGTGGCAGGCAACAATGAGCAGTTCTTC. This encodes CARWVAGNNEQFF.

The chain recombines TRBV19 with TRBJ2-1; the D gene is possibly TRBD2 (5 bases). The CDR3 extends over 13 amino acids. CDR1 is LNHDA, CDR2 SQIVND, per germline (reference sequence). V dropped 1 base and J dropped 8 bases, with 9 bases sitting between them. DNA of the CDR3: TGTGCCAGTAGTATAGGAGAGGGCTATGAGCAGTTCTTC. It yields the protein CASSIGEGYEQFF. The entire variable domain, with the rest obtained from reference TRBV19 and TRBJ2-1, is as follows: DGGITQSPKYLFRKEGQNVTLSCEQNLNHDAMYWYRQDPGQGLRLIYYSQIVNDFQKGDIAEGYSVSREKKESFPLTVTSAQKNPTAFYLCASSIGEGYEQFFGPGTRLTVL.

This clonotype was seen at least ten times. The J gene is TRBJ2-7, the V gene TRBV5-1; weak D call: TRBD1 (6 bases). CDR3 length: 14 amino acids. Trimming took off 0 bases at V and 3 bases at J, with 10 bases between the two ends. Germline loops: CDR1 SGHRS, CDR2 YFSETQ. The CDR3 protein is CASSLEQGIYEQYF. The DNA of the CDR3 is TGCGCCAGCAGCTTGGAACAGGGCATCTACGAGCAGTACTTC.

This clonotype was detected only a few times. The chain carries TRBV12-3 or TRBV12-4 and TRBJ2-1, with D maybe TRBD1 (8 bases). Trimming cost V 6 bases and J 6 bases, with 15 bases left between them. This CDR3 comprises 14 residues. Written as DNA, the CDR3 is TGTGCCAGCAGCGATACAGGGGGGGGCAATGAGCAGTTCTTC. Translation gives CASSDTGGGNEQFF.